This T cell receptor (beta chain) was captured by sequencing in a study of identical twins. The study, taken as a whole, reports: Those out-of-frame alpha sequences shared by twins showed an excess of low generation probability.

Note on this clonotype: Its target is not known.

Addition of a universal primer site occurred through template switching, and cDNA carried unique molecular identifiers. One entry per CDR3 protein results from TCRdb running MiXCR on the 5' RACE reads. Of hundreds of thousands of distinct CDR3 sequences listed, 8% to 9% are singletons. Healthy Caucasians alone served as donors. Germline CDR1 reads LGHNA; CDR2 reads YSLEER. The CDR3 is 16 amino acids. V was trimmed by 0 bases and J by 1 base, leaving 7 bases between them. These data were also filed under a second study, of yellow fever vaccine responses in identical twins.

This clonotype was sampled from a woman under 30 in good health. The chain links TRBV4-3 to TRBJ2-6; D is unclear. The sample consisted of PBMCs. The CDR3 bases are TGCGCCAGCAGCCAAGATTTCGCTTCTGGGGCCAACGTCCTGACTTTC. This encodes CASSQDFASGANVLTF.